This entry is about one TCR beta chain. This sample is drawn from a study of regulatory T cells in long-lasting Graves disease. Time point: newly diagnosed GD, antithyroid drugs for less than 3 months. PBMC RNA served as the TCR library source. Combining iRepertoire HTBI primers with Arm-PCR of CDR3 regions, the authors built TCR beta libraries. Via MiXCR, TCRdb re-called the multiplex PCR reads, giving one row per CDR3 protein. The sample lists approximately 310,000 distinct CDR3 sequences; 15% to 20% were seen once. Germline values: CDR1 MNHEY, CDR2 SMNVEV (reference sequence). Trimming took 11 bases from V and 7 from J; bases not matched to a gene: 7. The CDR3 spans 11 residues.

The chain couples TRBV27 to TRBJ2-7, with TRBD1 matching 8 bases. This specimen consisted of peripheral blood mononuclear cells (PBMCs), obtained at new diagnosis, from a patient treated with antithyroid drugs. The TCR comes from a female donor with Graves disease. The CDR3 loop is CAVRQGLEQYF. The CDR3 coding sequence is TGTGCCGTCAGACAGGGGCTAGAGCAGTACTTC.